This TCR beta chain was obtained from a study of T cells after yellow fever vaccination. Broader study findings: Reappearance after the booster was seen for most primary-vaccination clones, at more than 95% CD4 and about 90% CD8.

Ten or more counts support this clonotype. Antigen: not known. A process of 5'RACE template switching, which added a universal primer site and UMIs, was used to make TCR cDNA. Each CDR3 protein is one row after TCRdb ran MiXCR on the 5' RACE reads. The sample has approximately 110,000 distinct CDR3 sequences, under 8% seen once. The ends lost 8 bases at V and 0 bases at J; junction bases unmatched: 10. This CDR3 comprises 15 residues. Germline V gene sequence: CDR1 SQVTM, CDR2 ANQGSEA. The J gene is TRBJ2-3, the V gene TRBV29-1; the match to TRBD2 covers 8 bases. The clonotype comes from a man aged 18-30 years who received the YFV17D yellow fever vaccine. The sequencing here drew on CD4+ T cells sorted from PBMCs, taken 10 to 11 days after the first yellow fever vaccination. CDR3 nucleotide sequence: TGCAGCACCGCCGAAGCTAGCGGGAGCACAGATACGCAGTATTTT. Translating it yields CSTAEASGSTDTQYF.